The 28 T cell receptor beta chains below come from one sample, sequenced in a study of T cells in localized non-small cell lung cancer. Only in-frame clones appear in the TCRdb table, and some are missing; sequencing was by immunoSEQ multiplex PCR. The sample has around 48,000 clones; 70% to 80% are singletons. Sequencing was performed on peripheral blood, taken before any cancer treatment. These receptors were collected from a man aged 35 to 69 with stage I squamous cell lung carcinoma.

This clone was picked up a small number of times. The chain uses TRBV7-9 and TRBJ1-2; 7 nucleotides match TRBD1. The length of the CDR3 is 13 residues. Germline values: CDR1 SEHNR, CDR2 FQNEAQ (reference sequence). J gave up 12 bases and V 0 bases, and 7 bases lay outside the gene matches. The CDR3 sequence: CASSLAGGQSDTF. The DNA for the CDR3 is TGTGCCAGCAGCTTAGCGGGGGGACAGTCGGACACCTTC.

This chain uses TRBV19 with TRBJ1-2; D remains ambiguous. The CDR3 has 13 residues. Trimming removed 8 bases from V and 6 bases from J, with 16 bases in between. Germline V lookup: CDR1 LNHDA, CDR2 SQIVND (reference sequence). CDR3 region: CASSQTNLNGYTF. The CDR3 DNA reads TGTGCCAGTTCCCAGACCAACTTAAATGGCTACACCTTC. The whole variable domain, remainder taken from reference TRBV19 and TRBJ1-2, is DGGITQSPKYLFRKEGQNVTLSCEQNLNHDAMYWYRQDPGQGLRLIYYSQIVNDFQKGDIAEGYSVSREKKESFPLTVTSAQKNPTAFYLCASSQTNLNGYTFGSGTRLTVV.

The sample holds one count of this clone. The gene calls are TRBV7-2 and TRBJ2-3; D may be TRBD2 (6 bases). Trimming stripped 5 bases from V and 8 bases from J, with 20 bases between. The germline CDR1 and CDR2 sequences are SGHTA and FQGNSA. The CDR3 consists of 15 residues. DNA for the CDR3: TGTGCCAGCAGCCAACTCGGCCCGGTGGGAGGTACGCAGTATTTT. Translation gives CASSQLGPVGGTQYF.

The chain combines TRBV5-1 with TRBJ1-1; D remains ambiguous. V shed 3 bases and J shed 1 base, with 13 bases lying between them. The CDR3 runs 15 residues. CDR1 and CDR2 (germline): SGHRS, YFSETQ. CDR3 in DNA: TGCGCCAGCAGCTCAGACACAACCGAGAACACTGAAGCTTTCTTT. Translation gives CASSSDTTENTEAFF.

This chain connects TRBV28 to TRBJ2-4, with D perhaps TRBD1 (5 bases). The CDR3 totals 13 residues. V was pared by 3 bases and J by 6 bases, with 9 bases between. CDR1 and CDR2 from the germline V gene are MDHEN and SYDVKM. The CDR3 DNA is TGTGCCAGCAGTTTGGGGCAGTCAAACATTCAGTACTTC. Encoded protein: CASSLGQSNIQYF.

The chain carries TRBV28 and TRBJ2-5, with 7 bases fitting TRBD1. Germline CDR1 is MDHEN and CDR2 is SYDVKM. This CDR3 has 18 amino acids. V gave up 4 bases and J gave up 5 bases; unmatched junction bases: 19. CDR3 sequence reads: CASSSDYRGTGVRETQYF. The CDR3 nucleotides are TGTGCCAGCAGTTCAGATTATAGGGGTACAGGGGTTCGGGAGACCCAGTACTTC.

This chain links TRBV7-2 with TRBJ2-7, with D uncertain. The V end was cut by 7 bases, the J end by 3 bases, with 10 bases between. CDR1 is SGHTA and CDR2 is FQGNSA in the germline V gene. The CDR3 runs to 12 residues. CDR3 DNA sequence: TGTGCCAGCACCCGGAACGGCTACGAGCAGTACTTC. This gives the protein CASTRNGYEQYF.

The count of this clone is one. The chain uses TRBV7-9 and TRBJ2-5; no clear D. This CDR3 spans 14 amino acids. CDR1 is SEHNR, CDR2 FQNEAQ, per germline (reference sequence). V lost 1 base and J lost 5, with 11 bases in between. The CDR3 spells CASSLVSGSETQYF. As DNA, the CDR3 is TGTGCCAGCAGCTTAGTCTCGGGCAGCGAGACCCAGTACTTC.

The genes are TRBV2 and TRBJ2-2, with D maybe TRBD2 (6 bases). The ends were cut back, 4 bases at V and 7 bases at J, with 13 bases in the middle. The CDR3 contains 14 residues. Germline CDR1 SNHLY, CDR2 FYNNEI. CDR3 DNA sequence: TGTGCCAGCAGTGGGTCCCAGGGAGGCGGGGAGCTGTTTTTT. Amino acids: CASSGSQGGGELFF.

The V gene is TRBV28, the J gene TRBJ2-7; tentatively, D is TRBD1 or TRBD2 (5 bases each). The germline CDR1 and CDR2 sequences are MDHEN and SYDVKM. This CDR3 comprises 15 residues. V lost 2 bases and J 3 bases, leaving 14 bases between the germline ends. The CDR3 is CASSLGGATRYEQYF. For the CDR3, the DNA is TGTGCCAGCAGTTTAGGGGGAGCGACCCGCTACGAGCAGTACTTC.

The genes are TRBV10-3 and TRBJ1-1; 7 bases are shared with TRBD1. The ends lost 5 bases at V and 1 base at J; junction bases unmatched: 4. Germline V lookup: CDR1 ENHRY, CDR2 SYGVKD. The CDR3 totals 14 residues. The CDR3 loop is CAISPRQGNTEAFF. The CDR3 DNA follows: TGTGCCATCAGTCCCCGACAGGGGAACACTGAAGCTTTCTTT.

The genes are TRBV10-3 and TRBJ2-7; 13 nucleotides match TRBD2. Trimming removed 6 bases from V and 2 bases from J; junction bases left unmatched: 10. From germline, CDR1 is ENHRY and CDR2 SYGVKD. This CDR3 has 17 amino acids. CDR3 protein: CAIRVTSGGPLTYEQYF. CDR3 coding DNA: TGTGCCATCAGGGTGACTAGCGGGGGGCCCTTAACCTACGAGCAGTACTTC.

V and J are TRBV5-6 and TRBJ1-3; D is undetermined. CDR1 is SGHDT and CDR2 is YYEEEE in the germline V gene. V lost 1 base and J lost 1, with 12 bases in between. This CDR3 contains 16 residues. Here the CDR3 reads CASSLMVSGSGNTIYF. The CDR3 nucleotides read TGTGCCAGCAGCTTGATGGTCTCGGGGTCTGGAAACACCATATATTTT.

The CDR3 region has the DNA TGCGCCAGCAGTGAACAACAGGGGTTGACTGAAGCTTTCTTT. Protein: CASSEQQGLTEAFF. The V call is TRBV10-2, the J call TRBJ1-1; 7 positions match TRBD1. The CDR3 length is 14 residues. The junction had 6 bases not matched to a gene; V was cut back by 3 bases and J by 5 bases. CDR1 and CDR2 (germline): WSHSY, SAAADI.

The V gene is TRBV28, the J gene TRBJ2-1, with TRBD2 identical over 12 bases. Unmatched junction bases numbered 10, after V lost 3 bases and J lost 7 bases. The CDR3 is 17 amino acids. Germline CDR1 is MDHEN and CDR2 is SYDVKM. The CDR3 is CASSFPLASGGVNEQFF. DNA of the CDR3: TGTGCCAGCAGTTTTCCCCTGGCTAGCGGGGGGGTGAATGAGCAGTTCTTC.

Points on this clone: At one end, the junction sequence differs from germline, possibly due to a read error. The CDR3 bases are TGCGCCAGCAGCCAAGATTATGTTCGCGGGACTAGTCCCCATTTT. Translation gives CASSQDYVRGTSPHF. The genes are TRBV4-3 and TRBJ2-3, with 8 bases lining up with TRBD2. The CDR3 spans 15 residues. The germline CDR1 and CDR2 sequences are LGHNA and YSLEER.

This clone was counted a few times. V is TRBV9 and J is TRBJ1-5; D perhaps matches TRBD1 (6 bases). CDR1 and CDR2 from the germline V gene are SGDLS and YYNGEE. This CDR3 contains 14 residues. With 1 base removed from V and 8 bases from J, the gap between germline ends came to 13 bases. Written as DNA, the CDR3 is TGTGCCAGCAGCGTAACAGGGCTGGGGGAGCCCCAGCATTTT. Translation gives CASSVTGLGEPQHF.

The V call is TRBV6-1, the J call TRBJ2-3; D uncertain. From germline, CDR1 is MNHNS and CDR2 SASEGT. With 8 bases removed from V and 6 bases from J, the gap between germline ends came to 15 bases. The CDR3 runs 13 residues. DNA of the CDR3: TGTGCCAGCGATAGAGCTAACGGCGATACGCAGTATTTT. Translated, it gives CASDRANGDTQYF.

The CDR3 DNA reads as TGTGCCAGCAGGCGGACAGGGAACTACGAGCAGTACTTC. It encodes CASRRTGNYEQYF. The chain carries TRBV28 and TRBJ2-7; 8 positions match TRBD1. V lost 6 bases, J lost 3 bases, and 4 bases stayed unmatched. Per the germline V gene, CDR1 is MDHEN and CDR2 is SYDVKM. CDR3 length: 13 residues.

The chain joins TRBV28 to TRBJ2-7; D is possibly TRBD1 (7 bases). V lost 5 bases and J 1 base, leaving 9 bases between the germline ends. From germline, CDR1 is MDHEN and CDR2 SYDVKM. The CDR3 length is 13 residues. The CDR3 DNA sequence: TGTGCCAGCAGTCCAGGGGGGTCCTACGAGCAGTACTTC. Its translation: CASSPGGSYEQYF.

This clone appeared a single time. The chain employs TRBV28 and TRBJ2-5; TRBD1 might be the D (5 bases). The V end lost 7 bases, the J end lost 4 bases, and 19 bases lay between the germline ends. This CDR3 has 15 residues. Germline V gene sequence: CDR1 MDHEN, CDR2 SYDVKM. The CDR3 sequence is CASISLGQQGETQYF. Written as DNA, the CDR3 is TGTGCCAGCATCTCACTCGGTCAGCAGGGAGAGACCCAGTACTTC.

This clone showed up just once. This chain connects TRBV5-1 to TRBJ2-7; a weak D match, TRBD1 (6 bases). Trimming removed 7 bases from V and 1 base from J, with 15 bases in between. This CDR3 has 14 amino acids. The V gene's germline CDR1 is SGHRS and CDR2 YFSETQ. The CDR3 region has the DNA TGCGCCAGCTCCCGGACAGCGGTATCCTACGAGCAGTACTTC. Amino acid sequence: CASSRTAVSYEQYF.

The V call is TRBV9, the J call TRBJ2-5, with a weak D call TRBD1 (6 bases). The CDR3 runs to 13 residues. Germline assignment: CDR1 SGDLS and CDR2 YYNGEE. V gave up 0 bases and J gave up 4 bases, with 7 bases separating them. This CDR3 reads CASSVAGVETQYF. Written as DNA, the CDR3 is TGTGCCAGCAGCGTAGCAGGGGTAGAGACCCAGTACTTC.

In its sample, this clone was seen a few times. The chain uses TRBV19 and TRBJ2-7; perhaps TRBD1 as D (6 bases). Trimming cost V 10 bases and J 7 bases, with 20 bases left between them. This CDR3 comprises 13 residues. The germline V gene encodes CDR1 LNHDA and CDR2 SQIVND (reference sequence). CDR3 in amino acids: CATSEQGLREQYF. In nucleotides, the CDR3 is TGTGCCACCTCCGAGCAGGGGTTGAGAGAGCAGTACTTC.

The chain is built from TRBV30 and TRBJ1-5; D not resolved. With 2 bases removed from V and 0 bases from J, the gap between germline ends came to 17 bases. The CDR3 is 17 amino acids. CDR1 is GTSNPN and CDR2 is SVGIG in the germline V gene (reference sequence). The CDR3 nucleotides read TGTGCCTGGAGTTCCCTGGTAGGACGGTATAGCAATCAGCCCCAGCATTTT. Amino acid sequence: CAWSSLVGRYSNQPQHF.

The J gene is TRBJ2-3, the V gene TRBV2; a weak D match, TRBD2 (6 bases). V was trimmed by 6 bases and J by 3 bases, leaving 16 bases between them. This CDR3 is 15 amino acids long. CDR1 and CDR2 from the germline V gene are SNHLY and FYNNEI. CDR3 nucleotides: TGTGCCAGCAGAGACTCGGAGGGATGGACAGATACGCAGTATTTT. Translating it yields CASRDSEGWTDTQYF.

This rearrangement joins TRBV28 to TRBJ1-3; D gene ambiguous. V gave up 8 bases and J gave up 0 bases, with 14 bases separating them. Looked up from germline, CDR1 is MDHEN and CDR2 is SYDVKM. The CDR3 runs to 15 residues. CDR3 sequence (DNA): TGTGCCAGCGCGGATTCTACTTTCTCTGGAAACACCATATATTTT. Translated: CASADSTFSGNTIYF.

The CDR3 DNA reads as TGTGCCAGCAGTTACAAAACCCAGACCCAGTACTTC. Its translation is CASSYKTQTQYF. The V call is TRBV6-6, the J call TRBJ2-5; no firm D call. V lost 2 bases and J lost 6, with 7 bases in between. From germline, CDR1 is MNHNY and CDR2 SVGAGI (reference sequence). This CDR3 has 12 amino acids.